Sequencing of this TCR beta chain was carried out in a study of cytomegalovirus exposure and HLA in healthy donors. CDR3 length: 16 residues. CDR1 is SEHNR and CDR2 is FQNEAQ in the germline V gene (reference sequence). Trimming took 1 base from V and 0 from J; bases not matched to a gene: 5. Both 60 Vbeta primers and 13 Jbeta primers went into the PCR. Libraries were prepared by immunoSEQ multiplex PCR; TCRdb keeps only in-frame clonotypes and omits some of them. The repertoire has 220,000 or so clones, about 70% of them found once; the top ten carry 1.8%. Input material: PBMCs. This TCR came from a woman younger than 45 in good health and CMV-seronegative. The chain combines TRBV7-9 with TRBJ2-7, with 8 bases identical to TRBD2. The CDR3 protein is CASSLVSGVLSYEQYF. The CDR3 DNA sequence: TGTGCCAGCAGCTTAGTTAGCGGGGTTCTCTCCTACGAGCAGTACTTC.